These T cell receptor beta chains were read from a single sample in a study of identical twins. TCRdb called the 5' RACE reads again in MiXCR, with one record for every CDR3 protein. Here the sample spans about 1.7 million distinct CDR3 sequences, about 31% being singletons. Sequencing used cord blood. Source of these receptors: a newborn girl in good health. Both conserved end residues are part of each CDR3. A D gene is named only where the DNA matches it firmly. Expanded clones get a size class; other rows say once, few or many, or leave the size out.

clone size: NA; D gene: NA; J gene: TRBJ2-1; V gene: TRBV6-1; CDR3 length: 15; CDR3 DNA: TGTGCCAGCAGCCGGGACTCCTCCACCTACAATGAGCAGTTCTTC; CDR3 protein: CASSRDSSTYNEQFF
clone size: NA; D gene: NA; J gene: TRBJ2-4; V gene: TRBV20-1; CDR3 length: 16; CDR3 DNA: TGCAGTGCTAGCCTCCTTAATACAGGAGCCAAAAACATTCAGTACTTC; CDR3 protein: CSASLLNTGAKNIQYF
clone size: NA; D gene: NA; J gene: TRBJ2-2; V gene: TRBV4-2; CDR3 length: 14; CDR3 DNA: TGTGCCAGCAGCCAAGATACGGTCGCCGGGGAGCTGTTTTTT; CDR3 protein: CASSQDTVAGELFF
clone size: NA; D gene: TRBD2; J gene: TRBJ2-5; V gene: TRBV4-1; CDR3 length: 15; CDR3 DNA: TGCGCCAGCAGCTGGGGTCGGGGGGGCCGGGAGACCCAGTACTTC; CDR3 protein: CASSWGRGGRETQYF
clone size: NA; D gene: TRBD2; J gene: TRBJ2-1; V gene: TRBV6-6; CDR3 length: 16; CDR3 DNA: TGTGCCAGCAGTGCGAGTGGACTAGCGTCCCACAATGAGCAGTTCTTC; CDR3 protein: CASSASGLASHNEQFF
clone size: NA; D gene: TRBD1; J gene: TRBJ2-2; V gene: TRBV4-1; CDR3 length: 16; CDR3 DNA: TGCGCCAGCAGTTTCGACAGGGGGCGAATTGACGGGGAGCTGTTTTTT; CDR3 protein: CASSFDRGRIDGELFF
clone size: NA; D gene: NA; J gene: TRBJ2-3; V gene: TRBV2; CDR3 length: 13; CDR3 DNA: TGTGCCAGCCGGACATTCAGCACAGATACGCGGTATTTT; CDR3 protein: CASRTFSTDTRYF
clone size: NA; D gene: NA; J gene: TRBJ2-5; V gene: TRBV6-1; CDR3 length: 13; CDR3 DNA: TGTGCCAGCGGAAGACAGAACCAAGAGACCCAGTACTTC; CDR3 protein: CASGRQNQETQYF
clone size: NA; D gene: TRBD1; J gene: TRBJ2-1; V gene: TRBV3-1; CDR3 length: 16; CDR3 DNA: TGTGCCAGCAGTCGGGACAGGGGGACCCCCTACAATGAGCAGTTCTTC; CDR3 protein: CASSRDRGTPYNEQFF
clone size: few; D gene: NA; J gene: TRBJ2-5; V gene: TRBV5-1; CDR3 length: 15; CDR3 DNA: TGCGCCAGCAGCCACGGGACTTCTCGGCACGAGACCCAGTACTTC; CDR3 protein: CASSHGTSRHETQYF
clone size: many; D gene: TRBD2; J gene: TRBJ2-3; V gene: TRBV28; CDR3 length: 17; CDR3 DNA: TGTGCCAGCAGTCCCCTGGGACTAGCGGGGAGCACAGATACGCAGTATTTT; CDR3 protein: CASSPLGLAGSTDTQYF
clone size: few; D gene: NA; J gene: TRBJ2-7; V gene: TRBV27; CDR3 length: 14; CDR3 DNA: TGTGCCAGCAGTTTCTCCCGGGACACCTACGAGCAGTACTTC; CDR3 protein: CASSFSRDTYEQYF
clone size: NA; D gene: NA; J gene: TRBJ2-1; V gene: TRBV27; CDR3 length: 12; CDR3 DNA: TGTGCCACCGGGGGGCCTGGTGGTGAGCAGTTCTTC; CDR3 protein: CATGGPGGEQFF
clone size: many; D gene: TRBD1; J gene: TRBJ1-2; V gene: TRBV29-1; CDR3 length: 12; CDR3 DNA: TGCAGCGGACAGGGGGCTAACTATGGCTACACCTTC; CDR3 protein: CSGQGANYGYTF
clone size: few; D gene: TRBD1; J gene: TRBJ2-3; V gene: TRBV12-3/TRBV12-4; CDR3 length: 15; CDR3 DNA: TGTGCCAGCAGTTTCGGGGACAGGGAGACAGATACGCAGTATTTT; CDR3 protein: CASSFGDRETDTQYF
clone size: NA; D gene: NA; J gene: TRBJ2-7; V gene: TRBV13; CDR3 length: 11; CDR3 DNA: TGTGCCTGCAGCGATAGCTACGAGCAGTACTTC; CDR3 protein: CACSDSYEQYF
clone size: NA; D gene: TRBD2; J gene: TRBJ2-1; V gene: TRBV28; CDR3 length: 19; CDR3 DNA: TGTGCCAGCAAAGGGACTAGCGGGAGTCTGTCGTATGTCTACAATGAGCAGTTCTTC; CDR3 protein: CASKGTSGSLSYVYNEQFF
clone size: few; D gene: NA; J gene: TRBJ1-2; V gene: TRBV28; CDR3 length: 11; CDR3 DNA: TGTGCCAGCAGGCTGACAAGTGGCTACACCTTC; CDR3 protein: CASRLTSGYTF
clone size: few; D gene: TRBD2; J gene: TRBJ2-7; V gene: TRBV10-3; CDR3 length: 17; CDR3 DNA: TGTGCCATCAGTGAGTCTCGAACTAGCGGGAGCTTATACGAGCAGTACTTC; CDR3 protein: CAISESRTSGSLYEQYF
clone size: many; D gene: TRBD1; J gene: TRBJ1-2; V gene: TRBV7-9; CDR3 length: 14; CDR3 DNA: TGTGCCAGCAGTCGGGACAGGGGTAACTATGGCTACACCTTC; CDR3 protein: CASSRDRGNYGYTF